The sequence of this TCR beta chain was determined in a study of T cells after yellow fever vaccination. Germline V gene sequence: CDR1 MNHEY, CDR2 SVGEGT. The CDR3 consists of 16 residues. V shed 5 bases and J 6 bases; nucleotides not matched to a gene: 12. The study, taken as a whole, reports: Only a minor proportion of clonotypes was detected across both CD4 and CD8 compartments. FACS-sorted repertoires could harbor abundant contaminating bulk-population clonotypes.

TCRdb analysed the 5' RACE reads with MiXCR anew, one entry per CDR3 protein. The data hold approximately 350,000 distinct CDR3 sequences, with more than 9% observed a single time. Details on this clonotype: Its antigen remains unidentified.

The chain links TRBV6-2 or TRBV6-3 to TRBJ1-1; TRBD1 matches at 10 bases. The clonotype originates from a man aged 18 to 30 who received the YFV17D yellow fever vaccine. Sequenced material: PBMCs, taken on the day of the first yellow fever vaccination. The CDR3 nucleotides are TGTGCCAGCAGTAGAGGGACAGGGGAACTTGTTGCTGAAGCTTTCTTT. The encoded protein is CASSRGTGELVAEAFF.